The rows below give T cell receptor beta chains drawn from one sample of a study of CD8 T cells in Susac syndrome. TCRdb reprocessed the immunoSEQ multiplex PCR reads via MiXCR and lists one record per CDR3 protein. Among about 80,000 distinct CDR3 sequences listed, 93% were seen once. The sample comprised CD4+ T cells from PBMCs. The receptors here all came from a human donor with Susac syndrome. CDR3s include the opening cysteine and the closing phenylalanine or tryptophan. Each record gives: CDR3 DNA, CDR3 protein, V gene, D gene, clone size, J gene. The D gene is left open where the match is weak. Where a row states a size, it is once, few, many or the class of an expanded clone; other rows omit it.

cdr3_nt: TGTGCCAGCAGCTTAGGGGTAGCGATTAGCACAGATACGCAGTATTTT
cdr3_aa: CASSLGVAISTDTQYF
v_call: TRBV7-9
d_call: -
clone_size: -
j_call: TRBJ2-3

cdr3_nt: TGCGCCAGCAGCTTGGAGAGTGCCACCGGGGAGACCCAGTACTTC
cdr3_aa: CASSLESATGETQYF
v_call: TRBV5-1
d_call: -
clone_size: once
j_call: TRBJ2-5

cdr3_nt: TGTGCCAGCAGCTATACACTTCTGGACGAGCAGTACTTC
cdr3_aa: CASSYTLLDEQYF
v_call: TRBV3-1
d_call: -
clone_size: -
j_call: TRBJ2-7

cdr3_nt: TGTGCCAGCAGTCCCGGGGGGTTCAACAATGAGCAGTTCTTC
cdr3_aa: CASSPGGFNNEQFF
v_call: TRBV27
d_call: TRBD2
clone_size: few
j_call: TRBJ2-1

cdr3_nt: TGCGCCCTTAGGATCGCCTATAATTCACCCCTCCACTTT
cdr3_aa: CALRIAYNSPLHF
v_call: TRBV23-1
d_call: -
clone_size: once
j_call: TRBJ1-6

cdr3_nt: TGTGCCATCCCGGGACTAGCGGACTACAATGAGCAGTTCTTC
cdr3_aa: CAIPGLADYNEQFF
v_call: TRBV19
d_call: TRBD2
clone_size: -
j_call: TRBJ2-1

cdr3_nt: TGTGCCAGCAGCCTTCTTGGTGAGCAGTTCTTC
cdr3_aa: CASSLLGEQFF
v_call: TRBV9
d_call: -
clone_size: -
j_call: TRBJ2-1

cdr3_nt: TGTGCCAGCAGTTACTCAGGGGTGCGTGAAAAACTGTTTTTT
cdr3_aa: CASSYSGVREKLFF
v_call: TRBV6-5
d_call: -
clone_size: -
j_call: TRBJ1-4

cdr3_nt: TGTGCCAGTAGTGCAGGGGGCGTCTCGGCACGCACAGATACGCAGTATTTT
cdr3_aa: CASSAGGVSARTDTQYF
v_call: TRBV19
d_call: TRBD1
clone_size: -
j_call: TRBJ2-3

cdr3_nt: TGCGCCAGCAGGGGCGGCGGTACTGAAGCTTTCTTT
cdr3_aa: CASRGGGTEAFF
v_call: TRBV5-1
d_call: -
clone_size: -
j_call: TRBJ1-1

cdr3_nt: TGCAGCATTTCGGGACAGCCTTTTAACTATGGCTACACCTTC
cdr3_aa: CSISGQPFNYGYTF
v_call: TRBV29-1
d_call: TRBD1
clone_size: -
j_call: TRBJ1-2

cdr3_nt: TGTGCCTCCGGGGAGGGTGTTGGAGGCGAGCAGTACTTC
cdr3_aa: CASGEGVGGEQYF
v_call: TRBV30
d_call: TRBD2
clone_size: -
j_call: TRBJ2-7

cdr3_nt: TGTGCCAGCAGCTCGACAGGGCCGCAGGAAAAACTGTTTTTT
cdr3_aa: CASSSTGPQEKLFF
v_call: TRBV7-9
d_call: TRBD1
clone_size: -
j_call: TRBJ1-4

cdr3_nt: TGTGCCACCAGGGGAGGACAGGTCCTCTATGGCTACACCTTC
cdr3_aa: CATRGGQVLYGYTF
v_call: TRBV24-1
d_call: TRBD1
clone_size: -
j_call: TRBJ1-2

cdr3_nt: TGTGCCAGCAGCTTAGATGGGAGCTTTTCCTACAATGAGCAGTTCTTC
cdr3_aa: CASSLDGSFSYNEQFF
v_call: TRBV7-2
d_call: -
clone_size: -
j_call: TRBJ2-1

cdr3_nt: TGTGCCAGCAGCTTTCAGGTACTCCAGACTGAAGCTTTCTTT
cdr3_aa: CASSFQVLQTEAFF
v_call: TRBV7-2
d_call: -
clone_size: -
j_call: TRBJ1-1

cdr3_nt: TGTGCCAGCCAGTTCCCCGGGACAGGAACCTACGAGCAGTACTTC
cdr3_aa: CASQFPGTGTYEQYF
v_call: TRBV28
d_call: TRBD1
clone_size: -
j_call: TRBJ2-7

cdr3_nt: TGCAGTGCTCCTCTAGCAGGATCCTACAATGAGCAGTTCTTC
cdr3_aa: CSAPLAGSYNEQFF
v_call: TRBV20-1
d_call: -
clone_size: -
j_call: TRBJ2-1

cdr3_nt: TGTGCTAGTGGTTCAACGCTCCCTGGGGGAGAGACCCAGTACTTC
cdr3_aa: CASGSTLPGGETQYF
v_call: TRBV12-5
d_call: -
clone_size: few
j_call: TRBJ2-5

cdr3_nt: TGTGCCAGTAGTATCTTGGCAACCGCTAACTATGGCTACACCTTC
cdr3_aa: CASSILATANYGYTF
v_call: TRBV19
d_call: -
clone_size: -
j_call: TRBJ1-2